This TCR beta chain is from a study of blood T cell repertoires in COVID-19. There are 15 residues in the CDR3. The V and J ends lost 2 bases and 6 bases respectively, with 16 bases between them. CDR1 is SGHTA, CDR2 FQGTGA, per germline. Sequencing used immunoSEQ multiplex PCR; TCRdb keeps in-frame clones, though not all of them. The sample has roughly 47,000 clones; 80% to 90% are singletons. The receptor comes from a man in his 70s with active COVID-19. Specimen: peripheral blood. This rearrangement joins TRBV7-3 to TRBJ1-1; weak D call: TRBD1 (5 bases). CDR3 region: CASSLFPGVGAEAFF. DNA for the CDR3: TGTGCCAGCAGCTTATTTCCAGGAGTAGGGGCTGAAGCTTTCTTT.